The clone carrying this T cell receptor beta chain was found once. The data stem from a study of cytomegalovirus exposure and HLA in healthy donors. Germline V gene data show CDR1 as MDHEN and CDR2 as SYDVKM. There are 16 residues in the CDR3. Trimming removed 9 bases at V and 0 bases at J, with 18 bases between. With 60 Vbeta and 13 Jbeta primers, the PCR was carried out. Clones were read by immunoSEQ multiplex PCR, and TCRdb kept only the in-frame ones, dropping some. Of 130,000 to 150,000 clones in the sample, over 65% are singletons; the top ten hold approximately 2.9%. This receptor was taken from a man aged 40-55 years in good health and CMV-seropositive. Input material: PBMCs. This chain connects TRBV28 to TRBJ1-5; the D gene is possibly TRBD1 (6 bases). DNA of the CDR3: TGTGCCAGTCCCGACCGGGACATAGATAGCAATCAGCCCCAGCATTTT. Translated, it gives CASPDRDIDSNQPQHF.